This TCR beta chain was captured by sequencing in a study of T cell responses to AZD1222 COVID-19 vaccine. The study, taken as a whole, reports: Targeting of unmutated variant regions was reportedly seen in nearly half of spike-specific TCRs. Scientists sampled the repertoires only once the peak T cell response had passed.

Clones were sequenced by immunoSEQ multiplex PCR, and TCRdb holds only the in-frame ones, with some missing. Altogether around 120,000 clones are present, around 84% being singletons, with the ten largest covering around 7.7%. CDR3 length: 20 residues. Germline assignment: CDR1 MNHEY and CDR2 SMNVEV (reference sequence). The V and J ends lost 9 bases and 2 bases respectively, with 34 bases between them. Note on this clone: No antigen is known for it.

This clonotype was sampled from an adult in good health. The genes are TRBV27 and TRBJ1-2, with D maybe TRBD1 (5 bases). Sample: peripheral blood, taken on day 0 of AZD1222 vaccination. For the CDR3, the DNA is TGTGCCAGTCTGAATACACCTCCACCCGGAAACAGGCGCCAGAACTATGGCTACACCTTC. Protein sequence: CASLNTPPPGNRRQNYGYTF.